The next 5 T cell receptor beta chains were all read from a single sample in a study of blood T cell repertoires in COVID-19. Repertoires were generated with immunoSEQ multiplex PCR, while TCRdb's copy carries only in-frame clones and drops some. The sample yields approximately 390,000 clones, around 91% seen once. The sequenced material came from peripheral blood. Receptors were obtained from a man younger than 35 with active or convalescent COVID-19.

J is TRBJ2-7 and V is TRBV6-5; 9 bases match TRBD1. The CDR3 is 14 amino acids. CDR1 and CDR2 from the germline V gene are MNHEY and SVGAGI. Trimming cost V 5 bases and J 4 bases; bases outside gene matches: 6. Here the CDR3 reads CASSNGQGRYEQYF. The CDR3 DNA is TGTGCCAGCAGTAATGGACAGGGGCGGTACGAGCAGTACTTC.

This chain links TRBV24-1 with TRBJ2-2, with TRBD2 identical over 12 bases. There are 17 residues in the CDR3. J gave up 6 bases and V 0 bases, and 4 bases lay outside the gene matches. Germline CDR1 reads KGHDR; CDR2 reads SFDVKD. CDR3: CATSDLQTSGSPGELFF. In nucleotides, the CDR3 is TGTGCCACCAGTGATTTGCAGACTAGCGGGAGCCCCGGGGAGCTGTTTTTT.

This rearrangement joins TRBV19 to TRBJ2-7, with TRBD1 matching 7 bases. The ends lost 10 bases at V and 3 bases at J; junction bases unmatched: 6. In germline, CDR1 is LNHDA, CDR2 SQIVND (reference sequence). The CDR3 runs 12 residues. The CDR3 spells CATGDSLYEQYF. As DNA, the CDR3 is TGTGCCACCGGGGACAGCCTCTACGAGCAGTACTTC.

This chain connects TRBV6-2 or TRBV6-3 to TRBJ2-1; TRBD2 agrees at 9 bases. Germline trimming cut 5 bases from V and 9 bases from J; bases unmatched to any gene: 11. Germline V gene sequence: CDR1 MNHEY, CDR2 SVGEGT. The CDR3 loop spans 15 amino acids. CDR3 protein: CASSPTGTSFVEQFF. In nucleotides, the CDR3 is TGTGCCAGCAGTCCGACCGGGACTAGCTTCGTTGAGCAGTTCTTC.

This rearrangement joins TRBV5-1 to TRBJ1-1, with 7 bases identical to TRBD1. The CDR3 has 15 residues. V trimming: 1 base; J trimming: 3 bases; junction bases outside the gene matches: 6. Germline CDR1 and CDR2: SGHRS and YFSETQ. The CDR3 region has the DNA TGCGCCAGCAGCTTGAGTCCGGACAGGCACACTGAAGCTTTCTTT. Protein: CASSLSPDRHTEAFF.